Below, 14 T cell receptor beta chains from the same sample are listed, as sequenced in a study of T cell changes during pregnancy in multiple sclerosis. This table comes from immunoSEQ multiplex PCR, and its TCRdb copy is limited to in-frame clones, with some not included. The repertoire holds under 70,000 clones, roughly 91% seen once, with approximately 1.4% in the top ten. Sequencing was performed on peripheral blood, taken after pregnancy. Receptors were obtained from a female donor in good health, enrolled as a control in a pregnancy study.

The rearrangement links TRBV11-3 to TRBJ2-1, with 9 bases lining up with TRBD1. Germline V lookup: CDR1 SGHNT, CDR2 YENEEA. There are 16 residues in the CDR3. Trimming cost V 1 base and J 7 bases; bases outside gene matches: 8. CDR3 sequence reads: CASSLGVGTGRNEQFF. The CDR3 nucleotides are TGTGCCAGCAGCTTAGGGGTCGGGACAGGGCGGAATGAGCAGTTCTTC. Complete variable domain (other parts from reference TRBV11-3 and TRBJ2-1): EAGVVQSPRYKIIEKKQPVAFWCNPISGHNTLYWYLQNLGQGPELLIRYENEEAVDDSQLPKDRFSAERLKGVDSTLKIQPAELGDSAVYLCASSLGVGTGRNEQFFGPGTRLTVL.

The chain employs TRBV6-5 and TRBJ1-2, with 11 bases lining up with TRBD1. Trimming removed 7 bases from V and 5 bases from J; junction bases left unmatched: 9. CDR1 is MNHEY and CDR2 is SVGAGI in the germline V gene. The CDR3 totals 15 residues. The CDR3 sequence: CASTNGQGAGYGYTF. The CDR3 DNA reads as TGTGCCAGCACCAACGGACAGGGGGCAGGATATGGCTACACCTTC.

This chain links TRBV10-3 with TRBJ1-5; a weak D match, TRBD1 (6 bases). V was cut by 3 bases and J by 5 bases, with 11 bases left in between. The CDR3 is 14 residues long. In germline, CDR1 is ENHRY, CDR2 SYGVKD. CDR3 DNA sequence: TGTGCCATCAGTGATATACAGGGAGATCAGCCCCAGCATTTT. It is translated as CAISDIQGDQPQHF.

The chain is built from TRBV2 and TRBJ1-4; TRBD1 matches at 9 bases. CDR1 is SNHLY, CDR2 FYNNEI, per germline. Germline trimming cut 9 bases from V and 6 bases from J; bases unmatched to any gene: 8. The CDR3 covers 14 residues. As DNA, the CDR3 is TGTGCCAGTAACCCACAGGGGGCTTATGAAAAACTGTTTTTT. This sequence encodes CASNPQGAYEKLFF.

This rearrangement joins TRBV7-2 to TRBJ1-3, with a possible D match to TRBD1 (6 bases). Per the germline V gene, CDR1 is SGHTA and CDR2 is FQGNSA. This CDR3 contains 16 residues. Trimming took off 2 bases at V and 4 bases at J, with 15 bases between the two ends. DNA for the CDR3: TGTGCCAGCAGCTTAATTCGGGGGGCAAGCGGAAACACCATATATTTT. Its protein is CASSLIRGASGNTIYF.

The V call is TRBV30, the J call TRBJ2-4, with D possibly TRBD1 on 6 matching bases. The CDR3 length is 13 residues. Per germline, CDR1 GTSNPN and CDR2 SVGIG (reference sequence). Trimming removed 3 bases at V and 0 bases at J, with 6 bases between. CDR3 nucleotides: TGTGCCTGGAGGGACAGAGCCAAAAACATTCAGTACTTC. It specifies CAWRDRAKNIQYF.

This chain links TRBV9 with TRBJ1-1; D unclear. Germline CDR1 and CDR2: SGDLS and YYNGEE. The CDR3 is 14 residues long. The ends were cut back, 3 bases at V and 6 bases at J, with 15 bases in the middle. CDR3 in amino acids: CASSASKVGAEAFF. DNA for the CDR3: TGTGCCAGCAGCGCCTCCAAGGTGGGCGCTGAAGCTTTCTTT.

This rearrangement joins TRBV6-1 to TRBJ2-2; TRBD1 aligns across 7 bases. This CDR3 has 14 amino acids. V lost 8 bases and J lost 7; bases outside the gene matches: 10. The V gene's germline CDR1 is MNHNS and CDR2 SASEGT. The CDR3 DNA follows: TGTGCCAGCGGGTTACAGGGGCTGGGCGGGGAGCTGTTTTTT. It codes for CASGLQGLGGELFF.

The rearrangement links TRBV19 to TRBJ2-7; D gene unclear. There are 13 residues in the CDR3. Germline CDR1 LNHDA, CDR2 SQIVND (reference sequence). Trimming pared 1 base from V and 0 bases from J, leaving 4 bases between. CDR3 DNA sequence: TGTGCCAGTAGTATAGGGAGCTCCTACGAGCAGTACTTC. As protein: CASSIGSSYEQYF.

The chain has TRBV5-1 and TRBJ2-3, with D unresolved. The CDR3 runs 12 residues. CDR1 is SGHRS, CDR2 YFSETQ, per germline. Trimming left V 2 bases short and J 4 bases short, with 5 bases between. CDR3 sequence: CASSFGPDTQYF. The CDR3 DNA reads TGCGCCAGCAGCTTTGGGCCAGATACGCAGTATTTT.

The rearrangement links TRBV4-3 to TRBJ2-5; TRBD2 matches 12 bases. The CDR3 is 16 residues long. Unmatched junction bases numbered 4, after V lost 1 base and J lost 4 bases. Germline CDR1 is LGHNA and CDR2 is YSLEER. The CDR3 DNA reads as TGCGCCAGCAGCCAAGGACTAGCGGGGGATGTAGAGACCCAGTACTTC. As protein: CASSQGLAGDVETQYF.

The chain links TRBV6-1 to TRBJ2-1, with 7 nucleotides matching TRBD2. The junction had 7 bases not matched to a gene; V was cut back by 7 bases and J by 4 bases. This CDR3 comprises 14 residues. Germline V CDR1 and CDR2: MNHNS, SASEGT. In DNA form, the CDR3 reads TGTGCCAGCACCGATAGCGGGTCTTACAATGAGCAGTTCTTC. This gives the protein CASTDSGSYNEQFF.

V usage is TRBV2 and J usage is TRBJ2-1; D is perhaps TRBD1 (5 bases). V was trimmed by 0 bases and J by 5 bases, leaving 14 bases between them. CDR1 is SNHLY and CDR2 is FYNNEI in the germline V gene. This CDR3 region has 16 residues. Written as DNA, the CDR3 is TGTGCCAGCAGTGAAGCGGCGGCAGGGCGGCACAATGAGCAGTTCTTC. It yields the protein CASSEAAAGRHNEQFF.

The chain carries TRBV7-9 and TRBJ2-5; 7 nucleotides agree with TRBD1. J was trimmed by 3 bases and V by 2 bases; bases with no gene match: 9. Germline lookup yields CDR1 SEHNR and CDR2 FQNEAQ (reference sequence). The CDR3 has 16 amino acids. The CDR3 nucleotides are TGTGCCAGCAGCTTAACCACCGGGACAGCTAAAGAGACCCAGTACTTC. Translation: CASSLTTGTAKETQYF.